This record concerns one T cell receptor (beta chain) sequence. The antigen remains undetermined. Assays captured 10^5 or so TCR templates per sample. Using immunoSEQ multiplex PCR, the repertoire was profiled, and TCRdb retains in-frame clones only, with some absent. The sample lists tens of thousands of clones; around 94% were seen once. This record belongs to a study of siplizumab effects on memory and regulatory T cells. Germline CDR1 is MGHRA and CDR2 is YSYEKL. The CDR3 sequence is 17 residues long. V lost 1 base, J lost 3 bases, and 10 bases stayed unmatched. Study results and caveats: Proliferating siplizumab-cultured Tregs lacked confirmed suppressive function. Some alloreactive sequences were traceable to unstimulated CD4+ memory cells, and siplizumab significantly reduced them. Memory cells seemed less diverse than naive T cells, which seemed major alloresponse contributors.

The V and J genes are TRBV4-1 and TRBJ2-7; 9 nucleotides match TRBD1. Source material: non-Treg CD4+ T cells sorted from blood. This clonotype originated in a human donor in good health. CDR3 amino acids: CASSQAHLTGGIYEQYF. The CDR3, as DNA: TGCGCCAGCAGCCAAGCCCACTTGACAGGGGGTATCTACGAGCAGTACTTC.